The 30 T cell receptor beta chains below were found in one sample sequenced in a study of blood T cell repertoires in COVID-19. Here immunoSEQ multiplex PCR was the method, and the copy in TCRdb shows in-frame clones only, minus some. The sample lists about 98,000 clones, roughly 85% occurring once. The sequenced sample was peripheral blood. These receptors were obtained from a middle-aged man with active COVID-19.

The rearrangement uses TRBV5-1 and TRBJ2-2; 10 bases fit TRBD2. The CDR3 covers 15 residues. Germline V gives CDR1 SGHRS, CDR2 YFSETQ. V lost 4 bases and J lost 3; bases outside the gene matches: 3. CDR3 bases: TGCGCCAGCAGCCCTAGCGGGGGAGACACCGGGGAGCTGTTTTTT. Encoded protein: CASSPSGGDTGELFF. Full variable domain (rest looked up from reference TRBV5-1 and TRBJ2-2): KAGVTQTPRYLIKTRGQQVTLSCSPISGHRSVSWYQQTPGQGLQFLFEYFSETQRNKGNFPGRFSGRQFSNSRSEMNVSTLELGDSALYLCASSPSGGDTGELFFGEGSRLTVL.

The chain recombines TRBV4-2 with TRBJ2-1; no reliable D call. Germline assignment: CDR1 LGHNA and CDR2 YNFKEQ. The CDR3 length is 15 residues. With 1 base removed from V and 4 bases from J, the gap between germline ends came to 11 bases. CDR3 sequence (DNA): TGTGCCAGCAGCCAAGTCGCAGGTATATACAATGAGCAGTTCTTC. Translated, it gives CASSQVAGIYNEQFF.

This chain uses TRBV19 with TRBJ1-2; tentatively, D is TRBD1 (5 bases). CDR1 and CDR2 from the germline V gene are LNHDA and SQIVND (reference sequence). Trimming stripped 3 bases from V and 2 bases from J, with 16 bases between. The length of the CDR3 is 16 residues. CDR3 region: CASSIMAGRLNYGYTF. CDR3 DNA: TGTGCCAGTAGTATTATGGCAGGGCGCCTAAACTATGGCTACACCTTC.

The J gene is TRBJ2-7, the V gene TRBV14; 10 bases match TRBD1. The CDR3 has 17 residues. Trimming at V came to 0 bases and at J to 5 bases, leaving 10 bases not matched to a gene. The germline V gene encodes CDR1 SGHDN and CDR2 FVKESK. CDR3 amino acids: CASSQDAKGQGRDEQYF. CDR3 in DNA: TGTGCCAGCAGCCAAGATGCTAAGGGACAGGGGCGCGACGAGCAGTACTTC.

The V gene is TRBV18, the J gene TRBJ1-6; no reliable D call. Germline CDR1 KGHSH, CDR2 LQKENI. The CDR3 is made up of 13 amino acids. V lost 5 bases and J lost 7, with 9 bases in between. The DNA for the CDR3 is TGTGCCAGCTCAGAGGTACTCAATTCACCCCTCCACTTT. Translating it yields CASSEVLNSPLHF.

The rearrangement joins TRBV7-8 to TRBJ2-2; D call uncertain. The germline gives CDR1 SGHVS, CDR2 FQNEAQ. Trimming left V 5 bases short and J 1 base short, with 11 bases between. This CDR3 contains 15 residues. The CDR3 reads CASSPPGRNTGELFF. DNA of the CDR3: TGTGCCAGCAGCCCTCCAGGCCGGAACACCGGGGAGCTGTTTTTT.

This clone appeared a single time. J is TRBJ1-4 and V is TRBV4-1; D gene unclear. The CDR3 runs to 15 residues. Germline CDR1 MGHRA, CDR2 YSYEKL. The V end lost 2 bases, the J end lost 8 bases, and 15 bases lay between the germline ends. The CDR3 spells CASSQRSARQEKLFF. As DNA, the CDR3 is TGCGCCAGCAGCCAAAGGTCCGCCCGACAAGAAAAACTGTTTTTT.

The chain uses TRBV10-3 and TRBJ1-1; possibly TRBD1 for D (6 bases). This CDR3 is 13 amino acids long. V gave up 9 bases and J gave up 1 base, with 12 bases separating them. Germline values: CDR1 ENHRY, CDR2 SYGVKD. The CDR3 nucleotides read TGTGCCATAGGGGGACGGCAGAACACTGAAGCTTTCTTT. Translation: CAIGGRQNTEAFF.

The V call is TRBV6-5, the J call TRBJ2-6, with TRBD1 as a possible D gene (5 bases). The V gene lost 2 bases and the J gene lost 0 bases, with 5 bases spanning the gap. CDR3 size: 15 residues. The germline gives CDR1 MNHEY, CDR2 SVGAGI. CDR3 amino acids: CASSYQGSGANVLTF. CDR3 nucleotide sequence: TGTGCCAGCAGTTACCAGGGCTCTGGGGCCAACGTCCTGACTTTC.

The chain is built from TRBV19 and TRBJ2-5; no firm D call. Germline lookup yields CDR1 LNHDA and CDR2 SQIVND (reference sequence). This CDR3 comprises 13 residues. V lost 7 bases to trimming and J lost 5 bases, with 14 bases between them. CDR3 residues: CASNRGGWETQYF. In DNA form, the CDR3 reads TGTGCCAGTAATCGAGGTGGATGGGAGACCCAGTACTTC.

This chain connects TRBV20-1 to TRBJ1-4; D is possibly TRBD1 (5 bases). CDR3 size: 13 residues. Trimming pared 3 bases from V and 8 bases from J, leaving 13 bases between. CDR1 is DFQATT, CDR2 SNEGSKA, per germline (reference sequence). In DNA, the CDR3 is TGCAGTGCTAGTCGCCAGGGTGGGGAAAAACTGTTTTTT. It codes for CSASRQGGEKLFF.

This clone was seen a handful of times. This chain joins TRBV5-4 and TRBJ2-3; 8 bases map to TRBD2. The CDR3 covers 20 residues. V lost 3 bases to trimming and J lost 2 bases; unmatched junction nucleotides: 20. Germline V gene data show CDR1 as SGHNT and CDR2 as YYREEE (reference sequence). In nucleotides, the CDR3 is TGTGCCAGCAGCTCCCCCCACTTGTCCCCCAGCGGGGGCTACACAGATACGCAGTATTTT. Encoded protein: CASSSPHLSPSGGYTDTQYF.

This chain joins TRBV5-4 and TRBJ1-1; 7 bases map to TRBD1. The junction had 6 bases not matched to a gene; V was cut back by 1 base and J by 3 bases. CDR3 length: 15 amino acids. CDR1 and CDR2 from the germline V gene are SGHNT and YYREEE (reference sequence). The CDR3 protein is CASSLFSGGDTEAFF. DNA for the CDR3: TGTGCCAGCAGCTTGTTTTCAGGGGGAGACACTGAAGCTTTCTTT.

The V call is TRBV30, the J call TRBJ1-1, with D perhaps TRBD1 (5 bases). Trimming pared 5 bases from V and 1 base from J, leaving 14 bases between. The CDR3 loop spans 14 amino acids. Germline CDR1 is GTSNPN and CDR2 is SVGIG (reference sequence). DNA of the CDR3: TGTGCCTGGTCGAACGGGGGGGGGAACACTGAAGCTTTCTTT. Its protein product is CAWSNGGGNTEAFF.

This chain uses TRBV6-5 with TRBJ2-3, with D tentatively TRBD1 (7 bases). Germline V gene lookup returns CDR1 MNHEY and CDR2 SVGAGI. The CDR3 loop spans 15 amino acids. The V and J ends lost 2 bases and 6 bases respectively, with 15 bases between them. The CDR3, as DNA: TGTGCCAGCAGTTACAGGAGGGGGCGCAGGGATACGCAGTATTTT. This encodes CASSYRRGRRDTQYF.

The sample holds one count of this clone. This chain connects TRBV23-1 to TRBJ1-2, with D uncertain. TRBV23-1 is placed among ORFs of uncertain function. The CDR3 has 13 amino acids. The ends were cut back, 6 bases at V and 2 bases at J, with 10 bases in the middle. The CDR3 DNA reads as TGCGCCAGCAGCAGCGATGCCAACTATGGCTACACCTTC. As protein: CASSSDANYGYTF.

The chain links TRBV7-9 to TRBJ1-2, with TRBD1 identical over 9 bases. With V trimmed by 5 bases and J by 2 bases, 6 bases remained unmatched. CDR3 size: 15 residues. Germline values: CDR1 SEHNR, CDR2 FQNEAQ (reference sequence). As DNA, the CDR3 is TGTGCCAGCAGCCGAGGACAGGGGACAAACTATGGCTACACCTTC. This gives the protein CASSRGQGTNYGYTF. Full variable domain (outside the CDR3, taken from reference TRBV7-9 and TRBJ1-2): DTGVSQNPRHKITKRGQNVTFRCDPISEHNRLYWYRQTLGQGPEFLTYFQNEAQLEKSRLLSDRFSAERPKGSFSTLEIQRTEQGDSAMYLCASSRGQGTNYGYTFGSGTRLTVV.

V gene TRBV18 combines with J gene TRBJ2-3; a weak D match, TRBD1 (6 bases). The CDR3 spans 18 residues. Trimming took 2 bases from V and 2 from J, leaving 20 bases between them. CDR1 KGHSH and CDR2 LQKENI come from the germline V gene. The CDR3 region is CASSPSQERGSPTDTQYF. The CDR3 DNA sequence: TGTGCCAGCTCACCAAGTCAGGAAAGGGGGTCCCCCACAGATACGCAGTATTTT.

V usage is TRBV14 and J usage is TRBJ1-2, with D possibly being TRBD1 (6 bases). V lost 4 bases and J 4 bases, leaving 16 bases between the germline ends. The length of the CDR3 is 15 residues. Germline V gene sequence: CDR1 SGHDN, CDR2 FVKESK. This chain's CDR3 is CASSREQGLGYGYTF. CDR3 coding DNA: TGTGCCAGCAGCCGCGAACAGGGCCTTGGCTATGGCTACACCTTC.

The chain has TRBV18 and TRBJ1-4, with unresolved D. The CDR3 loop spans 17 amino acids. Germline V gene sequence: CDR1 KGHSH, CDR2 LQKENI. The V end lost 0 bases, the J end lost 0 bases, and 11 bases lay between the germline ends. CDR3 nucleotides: TGTGCCAGCTCACCACCGTGGCCGAATCCAACTAATGAAAAACTGTTTTTT. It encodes CASSPPWPNPTNEKLFF. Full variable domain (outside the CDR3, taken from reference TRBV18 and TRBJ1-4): NAGVMQNPRHLVRRRGQEARLRCSPMKGHSHVYWYRQLPEEGLKFMVYLQKENIIDESGMPKERFSAEFPKEGPSILRIQQVVRGDSAAYFCASSPPWPNPTNEKLFFGSGTQLSVL.

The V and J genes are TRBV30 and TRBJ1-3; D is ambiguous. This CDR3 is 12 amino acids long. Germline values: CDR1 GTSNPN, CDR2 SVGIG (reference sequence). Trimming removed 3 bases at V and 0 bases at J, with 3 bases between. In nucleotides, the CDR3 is TGTGCCTGGAGGGCCTCTGGAAACACCATATATTTT. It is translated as CAWRASGNTIYF.

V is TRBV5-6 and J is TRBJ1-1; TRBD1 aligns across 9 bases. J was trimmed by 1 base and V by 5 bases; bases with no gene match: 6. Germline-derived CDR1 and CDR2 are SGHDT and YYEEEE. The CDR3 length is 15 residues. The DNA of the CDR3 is TGTGCCAGCAGTCCAGGGACAGGGACGAACACTGAAGCTTTCTTT. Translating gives CASSPGTGTNTEAFF.

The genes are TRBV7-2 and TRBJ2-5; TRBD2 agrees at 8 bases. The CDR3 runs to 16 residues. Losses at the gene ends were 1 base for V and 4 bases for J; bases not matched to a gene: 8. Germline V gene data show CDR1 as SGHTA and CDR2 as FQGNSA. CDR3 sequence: CASSLDAGGGVETQYF. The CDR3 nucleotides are TGTGCCAGCAGCTTAGATGCCGGGGGGGGCGTAGAGACCCAGTACTTC.

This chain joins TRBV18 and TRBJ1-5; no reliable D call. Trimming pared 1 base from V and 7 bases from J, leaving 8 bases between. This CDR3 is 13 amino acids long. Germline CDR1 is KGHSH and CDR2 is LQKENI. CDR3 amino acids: CASSPLREQPQHF. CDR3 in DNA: TGTGCCAGCTCACCACTAAGGGAGCAGCCCCAGCATTTT.

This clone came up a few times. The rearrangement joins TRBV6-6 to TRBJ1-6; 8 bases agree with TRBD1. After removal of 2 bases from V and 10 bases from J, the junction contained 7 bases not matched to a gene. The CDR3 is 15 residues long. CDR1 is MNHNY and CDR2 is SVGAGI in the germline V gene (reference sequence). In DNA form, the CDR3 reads TGTGCCAGCAGTTACGGACAGGGTGGAGAATCACCCCTCCACTTT. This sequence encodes CASSYGQGGESPLHF.

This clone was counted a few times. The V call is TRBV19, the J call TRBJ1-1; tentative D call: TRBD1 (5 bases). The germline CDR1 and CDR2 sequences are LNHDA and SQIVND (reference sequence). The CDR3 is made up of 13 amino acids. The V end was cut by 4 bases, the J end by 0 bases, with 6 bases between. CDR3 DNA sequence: TGTGCCAGTAGTACAGGGTTGAACACTGAAGCTTTCTTT. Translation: CASSTGLNTEAFF.

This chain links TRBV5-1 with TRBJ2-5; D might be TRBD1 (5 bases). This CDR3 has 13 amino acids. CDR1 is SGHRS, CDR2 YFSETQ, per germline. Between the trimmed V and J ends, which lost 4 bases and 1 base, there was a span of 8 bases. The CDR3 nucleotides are TGCGCCAGCAGCCATGGGGCCCAAGAGACCCAGTACTTC. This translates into CASSHGAQETQYF.

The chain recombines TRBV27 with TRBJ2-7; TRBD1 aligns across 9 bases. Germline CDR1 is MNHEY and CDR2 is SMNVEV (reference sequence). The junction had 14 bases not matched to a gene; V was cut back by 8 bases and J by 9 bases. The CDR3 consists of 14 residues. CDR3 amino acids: CASGVRDRALGQYF. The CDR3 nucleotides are TGTGCCAGCGGGGTTAGGGACAGGGCCCTGGGGCAGTACTTC.

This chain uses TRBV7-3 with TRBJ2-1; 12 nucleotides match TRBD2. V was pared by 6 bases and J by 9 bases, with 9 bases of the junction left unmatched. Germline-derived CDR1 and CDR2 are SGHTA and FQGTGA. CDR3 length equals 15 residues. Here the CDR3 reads CASSFDPGLAGEQFF. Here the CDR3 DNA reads TGTGCCAGCAGTTTTGATCCGGGACTAGCGGGTGAGCAGTTCTTC.

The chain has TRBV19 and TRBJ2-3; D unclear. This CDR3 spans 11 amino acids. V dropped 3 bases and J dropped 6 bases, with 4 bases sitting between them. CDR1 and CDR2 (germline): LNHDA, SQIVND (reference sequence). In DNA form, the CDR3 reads TGTGCCAGTAGTATCGGGGATACGCAGTATTTT. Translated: CASSIGDTQYF. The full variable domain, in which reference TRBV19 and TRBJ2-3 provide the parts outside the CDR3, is DGGITQSPKYLFRKEGQNVTLSCEQNLNHDAMYWYRQDPGQGLRLIYYSQIVNDFQKGDIAEGYSVSREKKESFPLTVTSAQKNPTAFYLCASSIGDTQYFGPGTRLTVL.